This T cell receptor beta chain was obtained from a study of T cell responses to AZD1222 COVID-19 vaccine. The ends were cut back, 3 bases at V and 5 bases at J, with 7 bases in the middle. The CDR3 runs 13 residues. Germline V CDR1 and CDR2: SGHTA, FQGTGA. The method was immunoSEQ multiplex PCR; TCRdb's version includes in-frame clones alone and lacks a portion of them. Here the sample spans 75,000 to 95,000 clones, roughly 89% being singletons. General observations from the study: Donors in the cohort were predominantly white British and more often female, and clonal diversity was possibly underestimated. Repertoires were collected only later (after the peak T cell response had occurred). Per reports, nearly half of all spike-specific TCRs target regions that are unmutated in variants.

With respect to this clone: What it binds is unknown.

This TCR came from an adult in good health. This sequence joins TRBV7-3 and TRBJ2-2; D may be TRBD1 (6 bases). Sample: peripheral blood, taken on day 0 of MenACWY control vaccination. CDR3 in amino acids: CASSFQGTGELFF. The CDR3 bases are TGTGCCAGCAGCTTCCAGGGGACCGGGGAGCTGTTTTTT.